This T cell receptor beta chain was obtained from a study of T cells in localized non-small cell lung cancer. The germline CDR1 and CDR2 sequences are LNHDA and SQIVND (reference sequence). V lost 8 bases and J 4 bases, leaving 17 bases between the germline ends. CDR3 size: 14 residues. Profiling relied on immunoSEQ multiplex PCR, and the TCRdb table lists in-frame clones only, not all of them. Altogether fewer than 9,000 clones are present, about half being singletons, with the ten largest covering approximately 4.2%. This sample comprised lymph node tissue, obtained before any cancer treatment. The TCR sequence derives from a man between 40 and 70 years old with stage I lung adenocarcinoma. The chain has TRBV19 and TRBJ2-5; unclear D gene. The CDR3 region is CASRNPADGETQYF. CDR3 DNA: TGTGCCAGTCGTAATCCGGCAGACGGAGAGACCCAGTACTTC.